Following are 31 T cell receptor beta chains from one sample sequenced in a study of blood T cells in healthy people across ages. A second about 6 to 11 cycle PCR used barcoded and J-beta primers. TCRdb passed the 5' RACE reads through MiXCR, listing each CDR3 protein once. The repertoire holds roughly 860,000 distinct CDR3 sequences, with around 68% as singletons. The sequenced material came from blood. The source of these receptors is a young man in good health.

V gene TRBV12-3 or TRBV12-4 combines with J gene TRBJ2-1; 10 bases agree with TRBD2. The junction had 8 bases not matched to a gene; V was cut back by 5 bases and J by 7 bases. This CDR3 spans 15 amino acids. The CDR3 sequence is CASSPKAGGRNEQFF. The CDR3 DNA reads TGTGCCAGCAGTCCCAAAGCGGGGGGGCGTAATGAGCAGTTCTTC.

A few counts support this clonotype. The chain joins TRBV11-2 to TRBJ2-3, with D perhaps TRBD1 or TRBD2 (6 bases each). The CDR3 covers 22 residues. CDR1 SGHAT and CDR2 FQNNGV come from the germline V gene. Deletions cut 6 bases from V and 0 bases from J, with 34 bases between. The CDR3 protein is CASSPPGRGFGGPMSSTDTQYF. The CDR3 bases are TGTGCCAGCAGTCCCCCAGGAAGGGGGTTCGGGGGCCCTATGTCTAGCACAGATACGCAGTATTTT.

The V and J genes are TRBV20-1 and TRBJ2-3; D possibly uses TRBD1 or TRBD2 (7 bases each). Germline values: CDR1 DFQATT, CDR2 SNEGSKA (reference sequence). The CDR3 covers 15 residues. V lost 8 bases, J lost 2 bases, and 20 bases lay in between. The CDR3 is CSSIRQGGNTDTQYF. CDR3 nucleotides: TGCAGTTCCATCCGGCAGGGGGGGAACACAGATACGCAGTATTTT.

This sequence joins TRBV20-1 and TRBJ1-1; D gene ambiguous. Germline-derived CDR1 and CDR2 are DFQATT and SNEGSKA (reference sequence). CDR3 length: 11 residues. Trimming removed 1 base from V and 4 bases from J, with 4 bases in between. CDR3 sequence: CSARVGTEAFF. The CDR3 DNA sequence: TGCAGTGCTAGAGTCGGCACTGAAGCTTTCTTT.

The CDR3 spells CASSSEVRRTNEQFF. Here the CDR3 DNA reads TGTGCCAGCAGCTCAGAAGTCCGGCGGACCAATGAGCAGTTCTTC. The chain carries TRBV7-2 and TRBJ2-1; no definite D call. The CDR3 has 15 residues. Germline V gene lookup returns CDR1 SGHTA and CDR2 FQGNSA. Deletions cut 4 bases from V and 6 bases from J, with 16 bases between.

The chain combines TRBV29-1 with TRBJ2-5; TRBD1 aligns across 7 bases. Germline V gene lookup returns CDR1 SQVTM and CDR2 ANQGSEA. The CDR3 length is 13 residues. V was clipped by 0 bases and J by 4 bases; unmatched bases: 2. Here the CDR3 DNA reads TGCAGCGTTGAAGACCACAGGGGAGAGACCCAGTACTTC. This translates into CSVEDHRGETQYF.

CDR3 sequence: CASIEGLRGSPLHF. CDR3 bases: TGCGCCAGCATAGAGGGGCTTCGAGGATCACCCCTCCACTTT. This rearrangement joins TRBV10-2 to TRBJ1-6; D is perhaps TRBD1 (5 bases). The CDR3 covers 14 residues. Per the germline V gene, CDR1 is WSHSY and CDR2 is SAAADI. Between the trimmed V and J ends, which lost 7 bases and 10 bases, there was a span of 17 bases.

The chain carries TRBV4-2 and TRBJ2-6, with D unclear. The germline V and J ends were trimmed by 0 bases and 4 bases, with 16 bases remaining between them. The CDR3 length is 18 residues. Germline lookup yields CDR1 LGHNA and CDR2 YNFKEQ. CDR3: CASSQDLSSYLGANVLTF. The CDR3 DNA reads as TGTGCCAGCAGCCAAGATTTAAGCTCTTATTTGGGGGCCAACGTCCTGACTTTC.

The chain links TRBV7-3 to TRBJ2-1, with 9 bases lining up with TRBD1. The germline CDR1 and CDR2 sequences are SGHTA and FQGTGA. The junction had 12 bases not matched to a gene; V was cut back by 5 bases and J by 7 bases. The CDR3 spans 16 residues. DNA for the CDR3: TGTGCCAGCAGCCTCTTATCCGGGACAGGGCATAATGAGCAGTTCTTC. Protein product: CASSLLSGTGHNEQFF.

The rearrangement uses TRBV5-5 and TRBJ1-2, with 9 bases identical to TRBD1. Germline V gene sequence: CDR1 SGHKS, CDR2 YYEKEE (reference sequence). The CDR3 runs to 17 residues. Germline trimming cut 4 bases from V and 1 base from J; bases unmatched to any gene: 11. The CDR3 nucleotides are TGTGCCAGCAGCCGGGCCGGGACAGGGAATCGTAACTATGGCTACACCTTC. It specifies CASSRAGTGNRNYGYTF. The whole variable domain, remainder taken from reference TRBV5-5 and TRBJ1-2, is DAGVTQSPTHLIKTRGQQVTLRCSPISGHKSVSWYQQVLGQGPQFIFQYYEKEERGRGNFPDRFSARQFPNYSSELNVNALLLGDSALYLCASSRAGTGNRNYGYTFGSGTRLTVV.

The rearrangement uses TRBV21-1 and TRBJ1-1; the table's D gene call, TRBD1, was not cross checked with the DNA. TRBV21-1 is marked as a pseudogene. The CDR3 loop spans 14 amino acids. The DNA of the CDR3 is TGTGTCAGCAGCAAAAACAGGGGGCAGACTGAAGCTTTCTTT. This codes for CVSSKNRGQTEAFF.

The chain uses TRBV6-6 and TRBJ1-2; weak D call: TRBD1 (5 bases). CDR3 length: 14 residues. V was clipped by 7 bases and J by 8 bases, with 20 bases between them. From germline, CDR1 is MNHNY and CDR2 SVGAGI (reference sequence). The CDR3 region has the DNA TGTGCCAGCACCCCGGGGGGATCCCCCTGGGGCTACACCTTC. Residues: CASTPGGSPWGYTF.

The chain uses TRBV30 and TRBJ1-5; unclear D gene. The V gene's germline CDR1 is GTSNPN and CDR2 SVGIG (reference sequence). Trimming stripped 0 bases from V and 1 base from J, with 4 bases between. This CDR3 comprises 13 residues. The CDR3 here is CAWSVQSNQPQHF. For the CDR3, the DNA is TGTGCCTGGAGTGTACAGAGCAATCAGCCCCAGCATTTT.

The chain links TRBV4-3 to TRBJ2-1; unclear D gene. Germline values: CDR1 LGHNA, CDR2 YSLEER. The germline V and J ends were trimmed by 2 bases and 1 base, with 6 bases remaining between them. The CDR3 consists of 14 residues. The CDR3 DNA follows: TGCGCCAGCAGCCAACGGTTATCCTACAATGAGCAGTTCTTC. Translated, it gives CASSQRLSYNEQFF.

This clonotype was found a few times. V is TRBV7-2 and J is TRBJ2-5; no definite D call. Looked up from germline, CDR1 is SGHTA and CDR2 is FQGNSA. V was cut by 3 bases and J by 2 bases, with 4 bases left in between. CDR3 length: 12 residues. CDR3 bases: TGTGCCAGCAGCTTCAGACAAGAGACCCAGTACTTC. As protein: CASSFRQETQYF.

This clonotype was found a few times. The chain carries TRBV6-2 or TRBV6-3 and TRBJ2-2; TRBD1 might be the D (6 bases). The CDR3 contains 13 residues. Germline V gives CDR1 MNHEY, CDR2 SVGEGT. Trimming stripped 5 bases from V and 6 bases from J, with 10 bases between. The CDR3 is CASSPQGPGELFF. In nucleotides, the CDR3 is TGTGCCAGCAGTCCTCAGGGGCCCGGGGAGCTGTTTTTT.

The V and J genes are TRBV2 and TRBJ2-7, with D possibly being TRBD1 (5 bases). The CDR3 consists of 15 residues. CDR1 SNHLY and CDR2 FYNNEI come from the germline V gene. V lost 6 bases to trimming and J lost 1 base, with 16 bases between them. The CDR3 reads CASRVIRAGSYEQYF. For the CDR3, the DNA is TGTGCCAGCAGAGTGATTAGGGCAGGGTCCTACGAGCAGTACTTC.

The chain combines TRBV7-3 with TRBJ1-2; no firm D call. Trimming removed 6 bases at V and 3 bases at J, with 11 bases between. The germline V gene encodes CDR1 SGHTA and CDR2 FQGTGA. The CDR3 runs 13 residues. This CDR3 is CASSDPDHYGYTF. The CDR3 DNA follows: TGTGCCAGCAGTGACCCAGACCACTATGGCTACACCTTC. The full variable domain, in which reference TRBV7-3 and TRBJ1-2 provide the parts outside the CDR3, is GAGVSQTPSNKVTEKGKYVELRCDPISGHTALYWYRQSLGQGPEFLIYFQGTGAADDSGLPNDRFFAVRPEGSVSTLKIQRTERGDSAVYLCASSDPDHYGYTFGSGTRLTVV.

This clonotype was seen more than once but under ten times. J is TRBJ1-2 and V is TRBV27; a possible D gene is TRBD1 (6 bases). CDR3 length: 15 residues. Trimming left V 7 bases short and J 5 bases short, with 20 bases between. CDR1 is MNHEY and CDR2 is SMNVEV in the germline V gene (reference sequence). The CDR3 DNA reads as TGTGCCAGCAAACCTACAGGGAGTGTTTGGTATGGCTACACCTTC. Its protein is CASKPTGSVWYGYTF.

The chain uses TRBV5-1 and TRBJ1-6; 8 nucleotides align to TRBD1. This CDR3 is 12 amino acids long. The germline CDR1 and CDR2 sequences are SGHRS and YFSETQ. The V and J ends lost 7 bases and 8 bases, in that order; junction bases with no gene match: 2. This CDR3 reads CASQTGDSPLHF. In DNA form, the CDR3 reads TGCGCCAGCCAGACAGGGGATTCACCCCTCCACTTT.

This chain connects TRBV3-1 to TRBJ2-1, with 9 nucleotides matching TRBD1. Germline values: CDR1 LGHDT, CDR2 YNNKEL (reference sequence). This CDR3 contains 16 residues. V was clipped by 1 base and J by 7 bases; unmatched bases: 8. Written as DNA, the CDR3 is TGTGCCAGCAGCCAAGGGGACGGGACAGGGATGAATGAGCAGTTCTTC. Amino acids: CASSQGDGTGMNEQFF.

As to this clonotype: One junction end does not reproduce the germline sequence, and a read error may be involved. The chain recombines TRBV4-3 with TRBJ1-2; TRBD1 matches 7 bases. This CDR3 contains 16 residues. In germline, CDR1 is LGHNA, CDR2 YSLEER. This CDR3 is CASSQGSGQADYGHTF. The CDR3 nucleotides read TGCGCCAGCAGCCAAGGGTCCGGACAGGCGGACTATGGCCACACCTTC.

The V and J genes are TRBV28 and TRBJ2-1; D might be TRBD1 (6 bases). The V end lost 5 bases, the J end lost 9 bases, and 14 bases lay between the germline ends. CDR1 is MDHEN, CDR2 SYDVKM, per germline. CDR3 size: 13 residues. This CDR3 reads CASSTTGSGEQFF. As DNA, the CDR3 is TGTGCCAGCAGTACCACAGGGTCGGGTGAGCAGTTCTTC.

V usage is TRBV6-5 and J usage is TRBJ1-2, with D possibly being TRBD1 (5 bases). Trimming took off 6 bases at V and 4 bases at J, with 9 bases between the two ends. This CDR3 contains 12 residues. Germline CDR1 MNHEY, CDR2 SVGAGI. CDR3 in DNA: TGTGCCAGCAGGTTCGACAGCTATGGCTACACCTTC. This sequence encodes CASRFDSYGYTF.

The rearrangement links TRBV4-3 to TRBJ2-1; maybe TRBD1 (5 bases). Germline V CDR1 and CDR2: LGHNA, YSLEER. V was cut by 0 bases and J by 0 bases, with 12 bases left in between. CDR3 length equals 17 residues. CDR3 coding DNA: TGCGCCAGCAGCCAAGATCAGGGTCTCAGCTCCTACAATGAGCAGTTCTTC. Amino acids: CASSQDQGLSSYNEQFF.

The V gene is TRBV10-3, the J gene TRBJ1-2, with 7 bases matching TRBD1. Looked up from germline, CDR1 is ENHRY and CDR2 is SYGVKD. V gave up 5 bases and J gave up 5 bases; unmatched junction bases: 8. The CDR3 spans 14 residues. As DNA, the CDR3 is TGTGCCATCAGTCCAGACAGGGTTTGGTATGGCTACACCTTC. Amino acids: CAISPDRVWYGYTF.

This rearrangement joins TRBV7-2 to TRBJ1-5; 8 bases line up with TRBD1. The germline V gene encodes CDR1 SGHTA and CDR2 FQGNSA. J was trimmed by 9 bases and V by 2 bases; bases with no gene match: 6. The CDR3 extends over 14 amino acids. CDR3 in amino acids: CASSLQGASGPQHF. The CDR3 DNA reads TGTGCCAGCAGCTTACAGGGGGCCAGTGGGCCCCAGCATTTT.

This chain joins TRBV28 and TRBJ1-2; TRBD1 might be the D (6 bases). CDR3 length: 15 residues. CDR1 and CDR2 (germline): MDHEN, SYDVKM. V lost 7 bases to trimming and J lost 1 base, with 16 bases between them. The CDR3 sequence: CASNVGGTYNYGYTF. In nucleotides, the CDR3 is TGTGCCAGCAATGTGGGAGGGACATATAACTATGGCTACACCTTC.

The chain recombines TRBV7-3 with TRBJ2-1; TRBD2 matches 7 bases. The CDR3 is 16 residues long. Trimming at V came to 3 bases and at J to 0 bases, leaving 5 bases not matched to a gene. The germline V gene has CDR1 SGHTA and CDR2 FQGTGA. As DNA, the CDR3 is TGTGCCAGCAGCTTTATAGGCGGGGGCTCCTACAATGAGCAGTTCTTC. Residues: CASSFIGGGSYNEQFF.

The chain couples TRBV20-1 to TRBJ1-5; D unclear. This CDR3 comprises 12 residues. V lost 3 bases to trimming and J lost 10 bases, with 13 bases between them. Per the germline V gene, CDR1 is DFQATT and CDR2 is SNEGSKA (reference sequence). CDR3 nucleotide sequence: TGCAGTGCTAGGGATAGATTTCGACCCCAGCATTTT. It specifies CSARDRFRPQHF.

The chain employs TRBV7-9 and TRBJ2-7; 8 bases map to TRBD1. Germline V CDR1 and CDR2: SEHNR, FQNEAQ (reference sequence). This CDR3 contains 15 residues. The V gene end was trimmed by 1 base and the J gene end by 5 bases; junction bases not matched to a gene: 7. CDR3 residues: CASSLVGDRLHEQYF. Here the CDR3 DNA reads TGTGCCAGCAGCTTAGTGGGGGACAGGTTGCACGAGCAGTACTTC.